This T cell receptor (beta chain) is drawn from a study of vaccination and CD4 T cells after COVID-19. Study-wide context: Six males and four females constituted the convalescent cohort, two of whom were Hispanic. A few convalescent patients provided samples that were taken at day 14 and days 161 to 241 post-vaccination. Whole-study findings and limits: A nonsignificant rise from about 20 to 38 was seen in the median number of SARS-CoV-2-reactive clonotypes. The great majority, 304 of 307 vaccine-specific clones, proved spike mono-reactive in convalescent patients.

An Oncomine TCR Beta short-read assay was used to sequence the DNA from cultured CD4+ T cells. TCRdb called the PCR reads again in MiXCR, with one record for every CDR3 protein. This sample has about 15,000 distinct CDR3 sequences; around 47% occur once, and the top ten carry 20% to 25%. Time point denoted: late sampling 161 to 241 days after vaccination in a few convalescent patients. Documented treatment: approximately 10-day PBMC culture with coronavirus spike peptide pools or control peptides (ViraFEST assay). This clonotype turned up a few times. Its antigen remains unidentified. V was clipped by 5 bases and J by 5 bases, with 12 bases between them. Germline CDR1 is SGHTA and CDR2 is FQGNSA. The CDR3 loop spans 13 amino acids.

The specimen was CD4+ T cells from blood, cultured in vitro, collected about 7 months after SARS-CoV-2 vaccination. This receptor was obtained from a human donor who had recovered from COVID-19. The rearrangement links TRBV7-2 to TRBJ2-5; D ambiguous. CDR3 bases: TGTGCCAGCAGCCCCTGGGTGGGGGAGACCCAGTACTTC. This gives the protein CASSPWVGETQYF.